A selection of T cell receptor beta chains follows, all from one sample in a study of human T cells and chemical hapten exposure. TCRdb independently ran MiXCR on the 5' RACE reads; one entry per CDR3 protein. Of 70,000 to 85,000 distinct CDR3 sequences in the sample, about 15% are singletons; the top ten hold about 6.5%. These receptors were obtained from a female donor in good health. CDR3s include the opening cysteine and the closing phenylalanine or tryptophan. The D gene is left open where the match is weak. Part of the rows lack a size; the others show once, few, many or a class for expanded clones.

d_call j_call v_call clone_size cdr3_nt cdr3_aa
NA TRBJ1-1 TRBV12-3/TRBV12-4 few TGTGCCACCACGACTACGCCATACATGAACACTGAAGCTTTCTTT CATTTTPYMNTEAFF
NA TRBJ1-2 TRBV21-1 few TGTGCCAGCAGCCCGGTCCCCCAGCCGAAGCCGTATGGCTACACCTTC CASSPVPQPKPYGYTF
NA TRBJ1-1 TRBV7-9 NA TGTGCCAGCAGCCCCAGGACAGAGACAATGAACACTGAAGCTTTCTTT CASSPRTETMNTEAFF
NA TRBJ2-3 TRBV7-2 many TGTGCCAGCAGCTTAGTAGGGGGGGCAGATACGCAGTATTTT CASSLVGGADTQYF
NA TRBJ1-3 TRBV5-6 NA TGTGCCAGCAGCTTGTTTTACAGATACTCTGGAAACACCATATATTTT CASSLFYRYSGNTIYF
NA TRBJ2-2 TRBV24-1 few TGTGCCACCGGAGGACAGCCGAACACCGGGGAGCTGTTTTTT CATGGQPNTGELFF
NA TRBJ1-2 TRBV6-2/TRBV6-3 NA TGTGCCAGCAGCCCTGGGAACTTCCGATCGGACGACTACACCTTC CASSPGNFRSDDYTF
NA TRBJ2-7 TRBV11-2 few TGTGCCAGCACCCACTCGCTAGGGCACTCCTACGAGCAGTACTTC CASTHSLGHSYEQYF
NA TRBJ2-2 TRBV20-1 many TGCAGTGCTAGAGGAGGACAGTCCAGCGGGGAGCTGTTTTTT CSARGGQSSGELFF
TRBD1 TRBJ2-3 TRBV3-1 few TGTGCCAGCAGCCTTTGGGGACAGAGCACAGATACGCAGTATTTT CASSLWGQSTDTQYF
NA TRBJ2-7 TRBV12-3/TRBV12-4 NA TGTGCCAGCAGTTCCGGGGGGCACTACGAGCAGTACTTC CASSSGGHYEQYF
NA TRBJ1-2 TRBV7-8 NA TGTGCCAGCAGCTCCAACAGAGTTGGCTACACCTTC CASSSNRVGYTF
TRBD1 TRBJ2-7 TRBV27 NA TGTGCCAGCAGTTTGGGGACAGGACCCTCCTACGCGCAGTACTTC CASSLGTGPSYAQYF
NA TRBJ2-5 TRBV12-3/TRBV12-4 once TGTGCCAGCAGTTTAGCAGGGTTCCAAGAGACCCAGTACTTC CASSLAGFQETQYF
NA TRBJ1-6 TRBV18 NA TGTGCCAGCTCACCGGTTATCCGGGACTGGAATTCACCCCTCCACTTT CASSPVIRDWNSPLHF
NA TRBJ2-5 TRBV6-6 few TGTGCCAGCAGTTTCCCAGGGCCCCCAGAGACCCAGTACTTC CASSFPGPPETQYF
TRBD1 TRBJ1-1 TRBV5-4 few TGTGCCAGCAGCCAAGAGACAGGGATGAACACTGAAGCTTTCTTT CASSQETGMNTEAFF
NA TRBJ2-6 TRBV29-1 few TGCAGCGCCGGGTCTTCTGGGGCCAACGTCCTGACTTTC CSAGSSGANVLTF
NA TRBJ1-6 TRBV27 few TGTGCCAGCAGTTTATACCCTCCGGGACAAGGAGGAAGAAATTCACCCCTCCACTTT CASSLYPPGQGGRNSPLHF
TRBD2 TRBJ2-1 TRBV29-1 NA TGCAGCGTTGAGGGGGCTAGCGGGAGTAGCAATGAGCAGTTCTTC CSVEGASGSSNEQFF